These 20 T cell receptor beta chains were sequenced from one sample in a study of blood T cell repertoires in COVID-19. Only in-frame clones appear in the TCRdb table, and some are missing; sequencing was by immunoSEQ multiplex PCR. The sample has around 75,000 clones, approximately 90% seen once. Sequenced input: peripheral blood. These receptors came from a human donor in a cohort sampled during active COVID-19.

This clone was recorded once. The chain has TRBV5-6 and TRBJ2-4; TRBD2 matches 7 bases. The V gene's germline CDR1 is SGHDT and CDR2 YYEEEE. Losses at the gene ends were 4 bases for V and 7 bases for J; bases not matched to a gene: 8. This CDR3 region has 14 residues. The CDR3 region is CASSPRGTTNIQYF. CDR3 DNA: TGTGCCAGCAGCCCGCGGGGGACTACCAACATTCAGTACTTC.

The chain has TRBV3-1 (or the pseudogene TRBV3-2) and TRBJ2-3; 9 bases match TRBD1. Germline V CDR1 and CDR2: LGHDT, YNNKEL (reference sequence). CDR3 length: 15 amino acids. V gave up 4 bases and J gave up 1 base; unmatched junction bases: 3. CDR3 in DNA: TGTGCCAGCAGCCTCCGGGACAGGGGCACAGATACGCAGTATTTT. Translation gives CASSLRDRGTDTQYF.

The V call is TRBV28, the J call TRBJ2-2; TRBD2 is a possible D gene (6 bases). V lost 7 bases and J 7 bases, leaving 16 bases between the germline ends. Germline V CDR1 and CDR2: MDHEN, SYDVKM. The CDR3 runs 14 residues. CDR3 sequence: CASTPGTGDGELFF. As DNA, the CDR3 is TGTGCCAGCACCCCCGGGACGGGAGACGGGGAGCTGTTTTTT.

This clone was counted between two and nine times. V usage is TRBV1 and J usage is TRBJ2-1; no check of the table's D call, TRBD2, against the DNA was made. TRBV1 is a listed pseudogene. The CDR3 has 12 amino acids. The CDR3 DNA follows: TGCACCAGCAGCCCTAGACGTGATGAGCAGTTCTTC. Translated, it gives CTSSPRRDEQFF.

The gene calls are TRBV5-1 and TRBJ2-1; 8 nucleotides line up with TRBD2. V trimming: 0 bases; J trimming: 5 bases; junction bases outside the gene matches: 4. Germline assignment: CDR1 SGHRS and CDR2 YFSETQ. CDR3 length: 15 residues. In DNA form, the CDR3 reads TGCGCCAGCAGCTTGGTTATAGCGGGGAACAATGAGCAGTTCTTC. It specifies CASSLVIAGNNEQFF.

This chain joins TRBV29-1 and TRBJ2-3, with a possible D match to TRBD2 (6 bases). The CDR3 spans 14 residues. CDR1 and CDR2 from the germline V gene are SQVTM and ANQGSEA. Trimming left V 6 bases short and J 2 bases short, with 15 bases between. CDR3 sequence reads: CSVAGTGYTDTQYF. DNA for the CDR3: TGCAGCGTGGCCGGGACTGGCTACACAGATACGCAGTATTTT.

For the CDR3, the DNA is TGTGCCAGCAGCCCCCTGGGACAGCCATTCTCCTACGAGCAGTACTTC. This sequence encodes CASSPLGQPFSYEQYF. V is TRBV7-9 and J is TRBJ2-7, with 7 bases lining up with TRBD1. Per the germline V gene, CDR1 is SEHNR and CDR2 is FQNEAQ (reference sequence). The CDR3 extends over 16 amino acids. The trim removed 5 bases at V and 0 bases at J, leaving 10 bases unmatched. Looking up the rest from reference TRBV7-9 and TRBJ2-7 gives the full variable domain: DTGVSQNPRHKITKRGQNVTFRCDPISEHNRLYWYRQTLGQGPEFLTYFQNEAQLEKSRLLSDRFSAERPKGSFSTLEIQRTEQGDSAMYLCASSPLGQPFSYEQYFGPGTRLTVT.

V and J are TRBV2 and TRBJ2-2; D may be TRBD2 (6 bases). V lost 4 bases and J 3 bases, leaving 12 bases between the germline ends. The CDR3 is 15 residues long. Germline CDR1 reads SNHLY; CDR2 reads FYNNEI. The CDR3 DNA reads TGTGCCAGCAGTGGATGGCCGGGGGACACCGGGGAGCTGTTTTTT. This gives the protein CASSGWPGDTGELFF.

The CDR3 DNA reads as TGCAGCGTGACCGGGACAGGGAATGGCTACACCTTC. It specifies CSVTGTGNGYTF. The chain recombines TRBV29-1 with TRBJ1-2; 9 bases agree with TRBD1. The CDR3 runs to 12 residues. Germline V gene sequence: CDR1 SQVTM, CDR2 ANQGSEA. V shed 6 bases, J shed 6 bases, and the junction held 5 bases outside the gene matches.

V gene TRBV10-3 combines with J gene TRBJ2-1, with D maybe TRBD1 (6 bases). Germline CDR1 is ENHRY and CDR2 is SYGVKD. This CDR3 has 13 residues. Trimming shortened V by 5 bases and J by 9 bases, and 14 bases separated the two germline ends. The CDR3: CAISWGPEGEQFF. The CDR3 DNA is TGTGCCATCAGTTGGGGGCCCGAGGGTGAGCAGTTCTTC.

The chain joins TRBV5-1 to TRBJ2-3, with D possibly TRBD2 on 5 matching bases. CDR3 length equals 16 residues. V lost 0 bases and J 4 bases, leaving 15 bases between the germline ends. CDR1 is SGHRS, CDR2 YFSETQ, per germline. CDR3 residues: CASSLAGFRGADTQYF. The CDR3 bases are TGCGCCAGCAGCTTGGCGGGGTTTAGAGGCGCAGATACGCAGTATTTT.

Here the CDR3 DNA reads TGCAGCGCCTTACAGGGGGCTGGAAACACCATATATTTT. It translates to CSALQGAGNTIYF. The V call is TRBV29-1, the J call TRBJ1-3, with 8 bases that match TRBD1. This CDR3 spans 13 amino acids. Germline assignment: CDR1 SQVTM and CDR2 ANQGSEA. The V segment lost 7 bases and the J segment 2 bases; nucleotides outside the gene matches: 4.

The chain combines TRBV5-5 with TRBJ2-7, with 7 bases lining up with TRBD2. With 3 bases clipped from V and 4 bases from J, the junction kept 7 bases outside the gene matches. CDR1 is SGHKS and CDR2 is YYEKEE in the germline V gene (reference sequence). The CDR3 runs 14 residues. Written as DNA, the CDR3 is TGTGCCAGCAGCTCCCGGGACTATTCATACGAGCAGTACTTC. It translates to CASSSRDYSYEQYF.

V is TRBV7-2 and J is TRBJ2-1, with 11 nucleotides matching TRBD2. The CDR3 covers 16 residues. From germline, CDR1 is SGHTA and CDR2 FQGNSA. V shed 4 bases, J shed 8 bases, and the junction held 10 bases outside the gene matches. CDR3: CASSSLQRSGGDEQFF. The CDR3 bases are TGTGCCAGCAGCTCCCTCCAGCGTAGCGGGGGGGATGAGCAGTTCTTC.

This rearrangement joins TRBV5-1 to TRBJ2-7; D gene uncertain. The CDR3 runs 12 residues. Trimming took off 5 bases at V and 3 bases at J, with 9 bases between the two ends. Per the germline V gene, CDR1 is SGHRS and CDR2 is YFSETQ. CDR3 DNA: TGCGCCAGCAGTGTTCAGGACTACGAGCAGTACTTC. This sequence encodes CASSVQDYEQYF.

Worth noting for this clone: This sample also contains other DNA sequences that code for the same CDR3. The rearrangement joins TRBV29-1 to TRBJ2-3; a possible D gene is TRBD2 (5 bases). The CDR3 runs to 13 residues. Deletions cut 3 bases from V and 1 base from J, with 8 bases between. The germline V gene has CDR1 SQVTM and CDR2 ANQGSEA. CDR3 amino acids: CSVDEGGTDTQYF. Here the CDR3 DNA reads TGCAGCGTTGACGAGGGTGGCACAGATACGCAGTATTTT.

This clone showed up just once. The CDR3 DNA reads TGTGCCAGCAGCCAAGATACCAGTGAGCAGTTCTTC. It codes for CASSQDTSEQFF. The chain uses TRBV3-1 (or the pseudogene TRBV3-2) and TRBJ2-1, with D uncertain. The V end lost 0 bases, the J end lost 9 bases, and 6 bases lay between the germline ends. The V gene's germline CDR1 is LGHDT and CDR2 YNNKEL (reference sequence). The CDR3 contains 12 residues.

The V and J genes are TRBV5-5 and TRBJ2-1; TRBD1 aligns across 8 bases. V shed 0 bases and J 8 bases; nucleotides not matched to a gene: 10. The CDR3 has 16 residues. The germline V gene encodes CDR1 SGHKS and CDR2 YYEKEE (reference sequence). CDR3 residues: CASSLVGTGHKDEQFF. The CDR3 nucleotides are TGTGCCAGCAGCTTGGTAGGGACAGGTCATAAGGATGAGCAGTTCTTC.

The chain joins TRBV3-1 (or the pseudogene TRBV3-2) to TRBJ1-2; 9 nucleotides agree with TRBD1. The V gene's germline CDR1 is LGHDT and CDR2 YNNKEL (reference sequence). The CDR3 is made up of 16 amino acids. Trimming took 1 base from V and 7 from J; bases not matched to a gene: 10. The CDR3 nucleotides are TGTGCCAGCAGCCAAGGGGACAGGGCAGCTTGGGGTGGCTACACCTTC. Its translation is CASSQGDRAAWGGYTF.

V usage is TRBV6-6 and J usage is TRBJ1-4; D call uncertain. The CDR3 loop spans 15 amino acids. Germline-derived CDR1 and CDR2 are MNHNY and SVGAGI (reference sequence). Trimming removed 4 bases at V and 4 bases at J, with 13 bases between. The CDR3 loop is CASSSPALDNEKLFF. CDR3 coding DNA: TGTGCCAGCAGTTCTCCCGCATTAGATAATGAAAAACTGTTTTTT.